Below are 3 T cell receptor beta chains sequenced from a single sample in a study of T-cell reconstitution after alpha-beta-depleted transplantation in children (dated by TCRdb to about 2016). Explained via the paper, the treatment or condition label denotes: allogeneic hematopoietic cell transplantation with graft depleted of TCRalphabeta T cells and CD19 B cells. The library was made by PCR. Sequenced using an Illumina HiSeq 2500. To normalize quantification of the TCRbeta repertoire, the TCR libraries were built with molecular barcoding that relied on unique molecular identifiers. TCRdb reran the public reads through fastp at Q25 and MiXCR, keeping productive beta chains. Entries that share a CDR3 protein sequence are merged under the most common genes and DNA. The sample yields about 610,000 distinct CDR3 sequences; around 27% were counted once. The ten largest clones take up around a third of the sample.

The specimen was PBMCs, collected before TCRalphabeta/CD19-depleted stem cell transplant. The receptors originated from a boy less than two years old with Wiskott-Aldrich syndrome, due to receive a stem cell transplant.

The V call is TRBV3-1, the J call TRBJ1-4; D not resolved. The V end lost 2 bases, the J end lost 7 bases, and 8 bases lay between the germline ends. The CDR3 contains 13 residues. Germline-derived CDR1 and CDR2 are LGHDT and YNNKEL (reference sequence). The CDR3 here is CASSQKGSEKLFF. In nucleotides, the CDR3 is TGTGCCAGCAGCCAAAAAGGCTCTGAAAAACTGTTTTTT. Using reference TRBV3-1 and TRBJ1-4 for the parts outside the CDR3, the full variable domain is DTAVSQTPKYLVTQMGNDKSIKCEQNLGHDTMYWYKQDSKKFLKIMFSYNNKELIINETVPNRFSPKSPDKAHLNLHINSLELGDSAVYFCASSQKGSEKLFFGSGTQLSVL.

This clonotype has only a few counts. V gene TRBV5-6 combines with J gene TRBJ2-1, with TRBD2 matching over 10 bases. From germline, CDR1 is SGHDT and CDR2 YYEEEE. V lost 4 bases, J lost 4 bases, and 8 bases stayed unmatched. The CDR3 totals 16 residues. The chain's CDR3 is CASSGSGRFLYNEQFF. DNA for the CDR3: TGTGCCAGCAGCGGTAGCGGGAGGTTCTTGTACAATGAGCAGTTCTTC.

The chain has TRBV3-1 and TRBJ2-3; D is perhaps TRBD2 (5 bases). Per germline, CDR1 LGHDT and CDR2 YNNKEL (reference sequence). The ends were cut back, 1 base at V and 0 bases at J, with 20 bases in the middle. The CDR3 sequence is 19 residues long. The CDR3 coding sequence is TGTGCCAGCAGCCAAGTCTACCCACCACTAGTGCAAAGCACAGATACGCAGTATTTT. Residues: CASSQVYPPLVQSTDTQYF.